These T cell receptor beta chains were read from a single sample in a study of human T cells and chemical hapten exposure. TCRdb re-analysed the RACE reads in MiXCR, keeping a single row per CDR3 protein. The sample contains just over 80,000 distinct CDR3 sequences, around 10% of which appear only once. The source was whole blood, collected in connection with sensitization to the hapten diphenylcyclopropenone (DPC). These receptors were collected from a woman aged 45-60 years with alopecia areata. Some clones in this sample may be carry-over from other donors' samples. Both conserved end residues are part of each CDR3.

cdr3_aa: CASSTGDIQETQYF
v_call: TRBV18

cdr3_aa: CASSLDRTGWDSNQPQHF
v_call: TRBV7-6

cdr3_aa: CSARSPYRESYNEQFF
v_call: TRBV20-1

cdr3_aa: CSASKLAETSTDTQYF
v_call: TRBV20-1

cdr3_aa: CAISESSGLAGARRGSNEQFF
v_call: TRBV10-3

cdr3_aa: CASSLDFNQPQHF
v_call: TRBV5-4

cdr3_aa: CAISEPDLGDYGYTF
v_call: TRBV10-3

cdr3_aa: CATKGGTSTDTQYF
v_call: TRBV28

cdr3_aa: CASSDGQGGKETQYF
v_call: TRBV2

cdr3_aa: CASSFGAEAFF
v_call: TRBV5-5

cdr3_aa: CASSSHTNYGYTF
v_call: TRBV7-6

cdr3_aa: CATSQGQGVISPLHF
v_call: TRBV3-1

cdr3_aa: CSAQSGAAAAEQFF
v_call: TRBV20-1

cdr3_aa: CASSLVSGQATEAFF
v_call: TRBV7-9

cdr3_aa: CASSPPSGMNTEAFF
v_call: TRBV18

cdr3_aa: CSVEQGQGGGYTF
v_call: TRBV29-1

cdr3_aa: CASSRQGAQDEQYF
v_call: TRBV7-6

cdr3_aa: CAWRETAGKNLPSYGYTIYF
v_call: TRBV30